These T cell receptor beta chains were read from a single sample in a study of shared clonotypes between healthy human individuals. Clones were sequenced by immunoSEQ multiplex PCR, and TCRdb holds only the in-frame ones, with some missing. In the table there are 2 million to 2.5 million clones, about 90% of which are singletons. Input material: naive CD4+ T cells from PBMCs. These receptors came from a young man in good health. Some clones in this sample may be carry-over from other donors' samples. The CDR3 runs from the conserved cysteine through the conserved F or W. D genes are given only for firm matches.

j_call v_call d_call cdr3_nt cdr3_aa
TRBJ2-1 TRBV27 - TGTGCCAGCAGACGGGACTCCTACAATGAGCAGTTCTTC CASRRDSYNEQFF
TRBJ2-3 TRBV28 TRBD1 TGTGCCAGCATCCCCGGACAGGGGGGGACAGATACGCAGTATTTT CASIPGQGGTDTQYF
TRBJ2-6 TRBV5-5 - TGTGCCAGCAGCCCGGGTGGGGTCGGGGCCAACGTCCTGACTTTC CASSPGGVGANVLTF
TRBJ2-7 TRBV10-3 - TGTGCCATCAGTGGGACGGGACCCCCCTACGAGCAGTACTTC CAISGTGPPYEQYF
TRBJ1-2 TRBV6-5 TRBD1 TGTGCCAGCAGACGGGACAGCCACTATGGCTACACCTTC CASRRDSHYGYTF
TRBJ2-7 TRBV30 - TGTGCCTGGCAGGGGCGGGAGCTTTCCTCCGAGCAGTACTTC CAWQGRELSSEQYF
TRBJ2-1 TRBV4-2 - TGTGCCAGCAGCCAAGTAATCTCCTACAATGAGCAGTTCTTC CASSQVISYNEQFF
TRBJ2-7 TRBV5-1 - TGCGCCAGCAGCTTGAGGCCGCAGGCTACGCGGTCGATCTCCTACGAGCAGTACTTC CASSLRPQATRSISYEQYF
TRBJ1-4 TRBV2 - TGTGCCAGCAACAGGGATGGGACAAATGAAAAACTGTTTTTT CASNRDGTNEKLFF
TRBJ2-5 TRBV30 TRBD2 TGTGCCTGGGGCCCCGGGGGGGGCTGGGAGACCCAGTACTTC CAWGPGGGWETQYF
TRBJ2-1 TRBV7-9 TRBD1 TGTGCCAGCGGGAGGACAGGGGGCAATGAGCAGTTCTTC CASGRTGGNEQFF
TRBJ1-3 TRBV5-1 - TGCGCCAGCAGCTTGGCCGGCAGTCAGCTTGGAAACACCATATATTTT CASSLAGSQLGNTIYF
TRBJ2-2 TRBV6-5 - TGTGCCAGCAGCCGCGAGGTCGGGGAGCTGTTTTTT CASSREVGELFF
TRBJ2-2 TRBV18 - TGTGCCAGCTCACCTAGGGCCCCAAGGTTAGCAGCCGGGGAGCTGTTTTTT CASSPRAPRLAAGELFF
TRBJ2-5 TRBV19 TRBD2 TGTGCCAGTAGCCCCACTAGCGGAGTGTACCAAGAGACCCAGTACTTC CASSPTSGVYQETQYF
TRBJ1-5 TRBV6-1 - TGTGCCAGCAGTGAAGCCAGGAATCATCAGCCCCAGCATTTT CASSEARNHQPQHF
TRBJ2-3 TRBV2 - TGTGCCAGCAGTGAACTAGAAACACCCACAGATACGCAGTATTTT CASSELETPTDTQYF
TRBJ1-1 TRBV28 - TGTGCCAGCGGCTCGGGGGGAGTAGGGGTGAGCACTGAAGCTTTCTTT CASGSGGVGVSTEAFF
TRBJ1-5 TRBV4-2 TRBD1 TGTGCCAGCAGCCAGGGGATGACCGGGACAGGGTACCAGCCCCAGCATTTT CASSQGMTGTGYQPQHF
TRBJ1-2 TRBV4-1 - TGCGCCAGCAGCCGCACCGGACTGAGATATGGCTACACCTTC CASSRTGLRYGYTF